These 5 T cell receptor beta chains share one sample of origin, sequenced in a study of early T cells in non-severe SARS-CoV-2 infection. TCRdb reprocessed the 5' RACE reads via MiXCR and lists one record per CDR3 protein. The profile covers around 20,000 distinct CDR3 sequences, with about 4.5% appearing a single time and around 5.2% taken by the ten largest. The sequencing input was whole blood. These receptor sequences come from an adult who was a healthcare worker with PCR-confirmed SARS-CoV-2 infection or an uninfected control (not recorded which).

V gene TRBV11-2 combines with J gene TRBJ2-2; no definite D call. The germline V and J ends were trimmed by 2 bases and 1 base, with 8 bases remaining between them. CDR3 length: 15 amino acids. Germline CDR1 reads SGHAT; CDR2 reads FQNNGV. CDR3 coding DNA: TGTGCCAGCAGCTTATTCGGCGGGAACACCGGGGAGCTGTTTTTT. Its protein product is CASSLFGGNTGELFF.

This clonotype was seen at least ten times. The chain has TRBV29-1 and TRBJ2-1; TRBD2 matches 13 bases. The CDR3 sequence is 15 residues long. Germline loops: CDR1 SQVTM, CDR2 ANQGSEA. The V segment lost 2 bases and the J segment 10 bases; nucleotides outside the gene matches: 8. CDR3 nucleotides: TGCAGCGTTGAAATGGGACTAGCGGGATTAAGCGAGCAGTTCTTC. It encodes CSVEMGLAGLSEQFF.

The chain combines TRBV4-3 with TRBJ2-3; no clear D gene. The CDR3 covers 15 residues. V was clipped by 0 bases and J by 2 bases, with 9 bases between them. CDR1 is LGHNA and CDR2 is YSLEER in the germline V gene. The CDR3 DNA sequence: TGCGCCAGCAGCCAAGATCTGGGGTACACAGATACGCAGTATTTT. Its protein is CASSQDLGYTDTQYF.

This clonotype was detected ten times or more. The chain has TRBV7-6 and TRBJ1-3, with D unclear. There are 14 residues in the CDR3. Germline V gene sequence: CDR1 SGHVS, CDR2 FNYEAQ. Trimming left V 2 bases short and J 7 bases short, with 12 bases between. Here the CDR3 DNA reads TGTGCCAGCAGCTTAAAAAGTACGCTCAACACCATATATTTT. Translation: CASSLKSTLNTIYF.

This clonotype has more than one count but fewer than ten. The gene calls are TRBV7-9 and TRBJ2-1; the D gene is possibly TRBD2 (5 bases). From germline, CDR1 is SEHNR and CDR2 FQNEAQ (reference sequence). Trimming took off 0 bases at V and 0 bases at J, with 9 bases between the two ends. There are 16 residues in the CDR3. CDR3 sequence reads: CASSLAGRDSYNEQFF. In DNA, the CDR3 is TGTGCCAGCAGCTTAGCTGGTCGGGACTCCTACAATGAGCAGTTCTTC. Using reference TRBV7-9 and TRBJ2-1 for the parts outside the CDR3, the full variable domain is DTGVSQNPRHKITKRGQNVTFRCDPISEHNRLYWYRQTLGQGPEFLTYFQNEAQLEKSRLLSDRFSAERPKGSFSTLEIQRTEQGDSAMYLCASSLAGRDSYNEQFFGPGTRLTVL.